This T cell receptor beta chain was recovered during a study of blood T cell repertoires in COVID-19. As for the study in general: The cDNA or gDNA used as material had been derived from T cells, B-cell-depleted T cells, or PBMCs.

Trimming took 6 bases from V and 9 from J; bases not matched to a gene: 10. Looked up from germline, CDR1 is ENHRY and CDR2 is SYGVKD. This CDR3 is built from 14 residues. Assay used: immunoSEQ multiplex PCR; TCRdb lists only in-frame clones, some missing. The sample lists fewer than 200,000 clones; approximately 81% were seen once. The TCR sequence derives from a woman aged 45-65 years with COVID-19, enrolled during active disease. This chain uses TRBV10-3 with TRBJ2-1, with 8 bases fitting TRBD1. Input material: peripheral blood. The CDR3 here is CAISETGVRGEQFF. The CDR3 DNA is TGTGCCATCAGCGAGACAGGGGTAAGGGGTGAGCAGTTCTTC.